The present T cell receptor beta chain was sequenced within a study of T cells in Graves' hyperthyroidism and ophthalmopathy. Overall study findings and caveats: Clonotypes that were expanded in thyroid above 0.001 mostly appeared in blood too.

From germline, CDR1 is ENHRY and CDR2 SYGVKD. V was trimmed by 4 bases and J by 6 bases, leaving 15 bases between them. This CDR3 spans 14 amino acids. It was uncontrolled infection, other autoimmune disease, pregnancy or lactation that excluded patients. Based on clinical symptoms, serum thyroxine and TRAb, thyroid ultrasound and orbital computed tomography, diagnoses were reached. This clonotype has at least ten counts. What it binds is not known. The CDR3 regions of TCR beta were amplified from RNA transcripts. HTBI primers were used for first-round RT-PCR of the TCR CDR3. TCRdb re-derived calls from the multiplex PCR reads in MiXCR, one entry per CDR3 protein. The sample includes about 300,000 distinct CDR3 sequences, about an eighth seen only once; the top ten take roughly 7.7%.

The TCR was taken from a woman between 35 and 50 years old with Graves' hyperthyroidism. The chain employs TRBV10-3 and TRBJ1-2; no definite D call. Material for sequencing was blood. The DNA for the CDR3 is TGTGCCATCAGTGTAGGGCAGACGGAGGATGGCTACACCTTC. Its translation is CAISVGQTEDGYTF.